The 4 T cell receptor beta chains presented below share a single source sample, sequenced in a study of blood T cell repertoires in COVID-19. Assay used: immunoSEQ multiplex PCR; TCRdb lists only in-frame clones, some missing. The sample comprises tens of thousands of clones, roughly nine tenths of which are singletons, and over 0.95% rests with the top ten. The material sequenced was peripheral blood. The receptors derive from a man aged 55 to 70 with acute or convalescent COVID-19.

The genes are TRBV24-1 and TRBJ2-1; the match to TRBD2 covers 9 bases. The germline CDR1 and CDR2 sequences are KGHDR and SFDVKD. CDR3 length: 14 residues. Trimming removed 10 bases from V and 4 bases from J; junction bases left unmatched: 7. CDR3 sequence reads: CATRRGGAYNEQFF. In DNA, the CDR3 is TGTGCCACGCGGCGGGGGGGCGCATACAATGAGCAGTTCTTC.

This chain joins TRBV5-8 and TRBJ1-6; 8 bases align to TRBD1. The CDR3 loop spans 14 amino acids. Germline V gene data show CDR1 as SGHTS and CDR2 as YDEGEE. V lost 2 bases to trimming and J lost 9 bases; unmatched junction nucleotides: 4. Here the CDR3 reads CASSFRTGSSPLHF. In DNA, the CDR3 is TGTGCCAGCAGCTTTCGGACAGGGAGTTCACCCCTCCACTTT.

V and J are TRBV7-9 and TRBJ2-1, with D possibly being TRBD2 (6 bases). The CDR3 is 14 amino acids. V gave up 5 bases and J gave up 11 bases, with 19 bases separating them. Per the germline V gene, CDR1 is SEHNR and CDR2 is FQNEAQ (reference sequence). This chain's CDR3 is CASSPGRPSLQQFF. CDR3 sequence (DNA): TGTGCCAGCAGCCCAGGGAGGCCCTCCCTACAGCAGTTCTTC.

This clone was picked up one time. The rearrangement joins TRBV18 to TRBJ1-4; 8 bases are shared with TRBD1. Unmatched junction bases numbered 4, after V lost 3 bases and J lost 4 bases. CDR1 is KGHSH and CDR2 is LQKENI in the germline V gene. The CDR3 covers 15 residues. The CDR3 DNA reads TGTGCCAGCTCACCTCGGGACAGGAGTAATGAAAAACTGTTTTTT. This gives the protein CASSPRDRSNEKLFF. Full variable domain (outside the CDR3, taken from reference TRBV18 and TRBJ1-4): NAGVMQNPRHLVRRRGQEARLRCSPMKGHSHVYWYRQLPEEGLKFMVYLQKENIIDESGMPKERFSAEFPKEGPSILRIQQVVRGDSAAYFCASSPRDRSNEKLFFGSGTQLSVL.